This T cell receptor beta chain was recovered during a study of T cell responses to AZD1222 COVID-19 vaccine. Second-dose intervals of approximately 4 or approximately 12 weeks were pooled. Findings and limits, study-wide: None of the repertoires were sampled until the peak T cell response had passed. Seropositive at baseline were only a handful of AZD1222 recipients. A mostly white British donor set with more females was recruited, and clonal diversity was possibly underestimated.

Germline CDR1 is KGHSH and CDR2 is LQKENI. With 5 bases removed from V and 1 base from J, the gap between germline ends came to 6 bases. The CDR3 length is 12 residues. Generated by immunoSEQ multiplex PCR, the TCRdb table keeps only in-frame clones and is missing some. Of about 75,000 clones in the sample, around nine tenths were seen once. In this sample, this clone turned up a few times. As yet, its antigen is unknown. The chain links TRBV18 to TRBJ2-7; D uncertain. The receptor's source is an adult who received the AZD1222 COVID-19 vaccine. The sample was peripheral blood, taken 28 days after the second AZD1222 dose. The CDR3 DNA reads TGTGCCAGCTCAAGTGGGTCCTACGAGCAGTACTTC. This encodes CASSSGSYEQYF.